Below are 27 T cell receptor beta chains sequenced from a single sample in a study of PD-1 blockade in mismatch repair-deficient tumors. This table comes from immunoSEQ multiplex PCR, and its TCRdb copy is limited to in-frame clones, with some not included. The table records some 49,000 clones, over 60% of them present only once. Sequencing was performed on PBMCs, taken before pembrolizumab treatment. The receptors here all came from an adult with mismatch repair-deficient cancer.

The rearrangement uses TRBV30 and TRBJ1-2, with 8 positions matching TRBD1. Germline V lookup: CDR1 GTSNPN, CDR2 SVGIG (reference sequence). The trim removed 0 bases at V and 4 bases at J, leaving 7 bases unmatched. CDR3 size: 15 residues. The CDR3 DNA is TGTGCCTGGAGTGTAAGCGCAGGGGGCGGCTATGGCTACACCTTC. Protein: CAWSVSAGGGYGYTF. Full variable domain (missing parts from reference TRBV30 and TRBJ1-2): SQTIHQWPATLVQPVGSPLSLECTVEGTSNPNLYWYRQAAGRGLQLLFYSVGIGQISSEVPQNLSASRPQDRQFILSSKKLLLSDSGFYLCAWSVSAGGGYGYTFGSGTRLTVV.

V and J are TRBV11-2 and TRBJ1-1, with a possible D match to TRBD1 (5 bases). The CDR3 runs 15 residues. Germline V gene lookup returns CDR1 SGHAT and CDR2 FQNNGV. The V end lost 1 base, the J end lost 1 base, and 10 bases lay between the germline ends. The DNA for the CDR3 is TGTGCCAGCAGCTTAGGTCGGGGGGAGAACACTGAAGCTTTCTTT. It encodes CASSLGRGENTEAFF.

The chain couples TRBV9 to TRBJ1-1; D gene uncertain. The V end lost 6 bases, the J end lost 0 bases, and 12 bases lay between the germline ends. Germline-derived CDR1 and CDR2 are SGDLS and YYNGEE. The CDR3 is made up of 14 amino acids. CDR3 protein: CASNPGGMNTEAFF. Written as DNA, the CDR3 is TGTGCCAGCAACCCCGGCGGAATGAACACTGAAGCTTTCTTT.

In its sample, this clone was seen a few times. The rearrangement links TRBV2 to TRBJ1-5; TRBD1 is a possible D gene (6 bases). The CDR3 is 15 amino acids. V lost 6 bases to trimming and J lost 6 bases, with 18 bases between them. Germline CDR1 is SNHLY and CDR2 is FYNNEI. The DNA of the CDR3 is TGTGCCAGCAGCCCGGACAGTCTCGGGGCTCAGCCCCAGCATTTT. It translates to CASSPDSLGAQPQHF.

This clone was counted a single time. The rearrangement uses TRBV7-3 and TRBJ2-5, with D uncertain. From germline, CDR1 is SGHTA and CDR2 FQGTGA. This CDR3 spans 13 amino acids. Trimming cost V 1 base and J 5 bases, with 8 bases left between them. DNA of the CDR3: TGTGCCAGCAGCTTAAATCCCCGGGAGACCCAGTACTTC. Residues: CASSLNPRETQYF.

This clone has a handful of counts. The chain recombines TRBV6-6 with TRBJ1-1, with 7 nucleotides matching TRBD1. The V gene end was trimmed by 5 bases and the J gene end by 5 bases; junction bases not matched to a gene: 5. The CDR3 runs 13 residues. The germline CDR1 and CDR2 sequences are MNHNY and SVGAGI (reference sequence). The CDR3 here is CASSPGQRTEAFF. Written as DNA, the CDR3 is TGTGCCAGCAGTCCGGGACAGCGGACTGAAGCTTTCTTT.

This chain joins TRBV27 and TRBJ1-5; D gene uncertain. V lost 9 bases to trimming and J lost 5 bases, with 8 bases between them. This CDR3 region has 11 residues. CDR1 MNHEY and CDR2 SMNVEV come from the germline V gene (reference sequence). CDR3 region: CARQRYQPQHF. The CDR3 coding sequence is TGTGCCAGACAGAGGTATCAGCCCCAGCATTTT.

CDR3 loop: CASSLRDPLEGEQFF. DNA of the CDR3: TGCGCCAGCAGCTTACGGGACCCCCTAGAGGGTGAGCAGTTCTTC. V and J are TRBV5-1 and TRBJ2-1, with D possibly called TRBD1 or TRBD2 (5 bases each). The length of the CDR3 is 15 residues. Germline lookup yields CDR1 SGHRS and CDR2 YFSETQ. The V end lost 2 bases, the J end lost 9 bases, and 18 bases lay between the germline ends.

This sequence joins TRBV11-2 and TRBJ1-1; weak D call: TRBD1 (5 bases). The CDR3 extends over 17 amino acids. The V gene lost 6 bases and the J gene lost 7 bases, with 27 bases spanning the gap. Germline V gene data show CDR1 as SGHAT and CDR2 as FQNNGV. CDR3 sequence (DNA): TGTGCCAGCAGTCCAACCGGAGGGGTTGTTTACTTTTTTGAAGCTTTCTTT. Translating it yields CASSPTGGVVYFFEAFF.

V is TRBV7-3 and J is TRBJ2-1; perhaps TRBD2 as D (7 bases). CDR1 is SGHTA and CDR2 is FQGTGA in the germline V gene. The CDR3 is 15 amino acids. The ends were cut back, 5 bases at V and 4 bases at J, with 15 bases in the middle. For the CDR3, the DNA is TGTGCCAGCAGCAGAGGGGGGGGTCCATACAATGAGCAGTTCTTC. It specifies CASSRGGGPYNEQFF.

The chain is built from TRBV27 and TRBJ2-6; the D is unclear. There are 12 residues in the CDR3. Germline CDR1 reads MNHEY; CDR2 reads SMNVEV (reference sequence). Trimming shortened V by 6 bases and J by 2 bases, and 2 bases separated the two germline ends. The CDR3 DNA follows: TGTGCCAGCAGCCCTGGGGCCAACGTCCTGACTTTC. It yields the protein CASSPGANVLTF.

V gene TRBV9 combines with J gene TRBJ2-2, with a tentative D call TRBD2 (6 bases). The germline V gene encodes CDR1 SGDLS and CDR2 YYNGEE. V lost 0 bases and J lost 4, with 19 bases in between. This CDR3 contains 18 residues. The DNA of the CDR3 is TGTGCCAGCAGCGTAGCGGGGAGGAGGGGTGGGCCCACCGGGGAGCTGTTTTTT. As protein: CASSVAGRRGGPTGELFF.

This rearrangement joins TRBV11-3 to TRBJ2-1, with 8 bases lining up with TRBD1. This CDR3 is 19 amino acids long. Germline V CDR1 and CDR2: SGHNT, YENEEA. V was clipped by 1 base and J by 0 bases; unmatched bases: 11. The CDR3 nucleotides read TGTGCCAGCAGCTTAGGATTGTGGACAGGGTTGAGCTCCTACAATGAGCAGTTCTTC. Translating gives CASSLGLWTGLSSYNEQFF.

This clone is medium-sized (0.01 to 0.1%) within its sample. The chain couples TRBV7-3 to TRBJ2-7; 7 nucleotides match TRBD2. J gave up 7 bases and V 5 bases, and 14 bases lay outside the gene matches. CDR1 is SGHTA, CDR2 FQGTGA, per germline. This CDR3 is built from 15 residues. For the CDR3, the DNA is TGTGCCAGCAGCCCACGGGCGGGAGTAGGATGGGAGCAGTACTTC. Protein sequence: CASSPRAGVGWEQYF.

The chain is built from TRBV19 and TRBJ1-5; D is unclear. The CDR3 extends over 13 amino acids. V was clipped by 6 bases and J by 4 bases, with 10 bases between them. Germline loops: CDR1 LNHDA, CDR2 SQIVND (reference sequence). The CDR3, as DNA: TGTGCCAGTAGCCCTCGGCCTAATCAGCCCCAGCATTTT. Its translation: CASSPRPNQPQHF. The whole variable domain, filled in from reference TRBV19 and TRBJ1-5, reads DGGITQSPKYLFRKEGQNVTLSCEQNLNHDAMYWYRQDPGQGLRLIYYSQIVNDFQKGDIAEGYSVSREKKESFPLTVTSAQKNPTAFYLCASSPRPNQPQHFGDGTRLSIL.

Comment on this clone: A read error may account for a junction end that differs from germline. The chain carries TRBV2 and TRBJ1-1; 9 bases are shared with TRBD1. The CDR3 totals 13 residues. Germline V CDR1 and CDR2: SNHLY, FYNNEI. CDR3 protein: CASTGTGNAEAFF. As DNA, the CDR3 is TGTGCCAGCACCGGGACAGGGAACGCTGAAGCTTTCTTT. The full variable domain, with the rest looked up from reference TRBV2 and TRBJ1-1, is EPEVTQTPSHQVTQMGQEVILRCVPISNHLYFYWYRQILGQKVEFLVSFYNNEISEKSEIFDDQFSVERPDGSNFTLKIRSTKLEDSAMYFCASTGTGNAEAFFGQGTRLTVV.

This sequence joins TRBV10-3 and TRBJ2-5, with 7 bases aligning to TRBD2. CDR1 ENHRY and CDR2 SYGVKD come from the germline V gene. The CDR3 consists of 12 residues. CDR3 nucleotide sequence: TGTGCGACGCGGCGGGAGAAAGAGACCCAGTACTTC. Translating gives CATRREKETQYF.

This chain joins TRBV11-3 and TRBJ2-5, with D maybe TRBD2 (5 bases). Germline assignment: CDR1 SGHNT and CDR2 YENEEA. CDR3 size: 13 residues. Between the trimmed V and J ends, which lost 2 bases and 5 bases, there was a span of 9 bases. The CDR3 DNA follows: TGTGCCAGCAGCTTACCTAGCAGCGAGACCCAGTACTTC. Encoded protein: CASSLPSSETQYF.

The chain carries TRBV5-1 and TRBJ1-2, with TRBD1 as a possible D gene (5 bases). This CDR3 spans 15 amino acids. Germline V gene lookup returns CDR1 SGHRS and CDR2 YFSETQ. The V end lost 0 bases, the J end lost 4 bases, and 13 bases lay between the germline ends. The CDR3 nucleotides read TGCGCCAGCAGCTTGGGGGACGGTGCCCTCTATGGCTACACCTTC. It is translated as CASSLGDGALYGYTF. Full variable domain (outside the CDR3, taken from reference TRBV5-1 and TRBJ1-2): KAGVTQTPRYLIKTRGQQVTLSCSPISGHRSVSWYQQTPGQGLQFLFEYFSETQRNKGNFPGRFSGRQFSNSRSEMNVSTLELGDSALYLCASSLGDGALYGYTFGSGTRLTVV.

V gene TRBV7-6 combines with J gene TRBJ2-7; 9 bases are shared with TRBD2. This CDR3 comprises 14 residues. Germline CDR1 is SGHVS and CDR2 is FNYEAQ. After removal of 1 base from V and 5 bases from J, the junction contained 3 bases not matched to a gene. In nucleotides, the CDR3 is TGTGCCAGCAGCTTAGTAGCGGGAGTCCACGAGCAGTACTTC. It translates to CASSLVAGVHEQYF.

The CDR3: CASSPQGANTGELFF. CDR3 in DNA: TGTGCCAGCAGCCCACAGGGGGCGAACACCGGGGAGCTGTTTTTT. V and J are TRBV13 and TRBJ2-2; 8 bases fit TRBD1. CDR1 and CDR2 from the germline V gene are PRHDT and FYEKMQ (reference sequence). The CDR3 loop spans 15 amino acids. The ends lost 5 bases at V and 0 bases at J; junction bases unmatched: 2.

This clone was found a few times. V is TRBV6-6 and J is TRBJ1-5, with D uncertain. Germline CDR1 and CDR2: MNHNY and SVGAGI (reference sequence). Trimming removed 0 bases at V and 6 bases at J, with 9 bases between. The CDR3 has 14 amino acids. CDR3 DNA sequence: TGTGCCAGCAGTTACTCCGCGGCGGGTCAGCCCCAGCATTTT. Translating it yields CASSYSAAGQPQHF.

V usage is TRBV30 and J usage is TRBJ2-3, with 10 bases lining up with TRBD2. This CDR3 is built from 15 residues. Germline V gene data show CDR1 as GTSNPN and CDR2 as SVGIG (reference sequence). V was pared by 0 bases and J by 3 bases, with 3 bases of the junction left unmatched. For the CDR3, the DNA is TGTGCCTGGAGTGTACAAGCGGGAGGGACAGATACGCAGTATTTT. Translated, it gives CAWSVQAGGTDTQYF.

This clone was recorded once. The chain combines TRBV14 with TRBJ2-6, with TRBD2 identical over 7 bases. The CDR3 is 18 residues long. Looked up from germline, CDR1 is SGHDN and CDR2 is FVKESK. V gave up 2 bases and J gave up 0 bases; unmatched junction bases: 7. CDR3 bases: TGTGCCAGCAGCCAAATAGCGGGTACCGGCTCTGGGGCCAACGTCCTGACTTTC. This encodes CASSQIAGTGSGANVLTF.

V and J are TRBV6-1 and TRBJ2-1; TRBD1 agrees at 7 bases. The CDR3 has 15 residues. V lost 6 bases, J lost 6 bases, and 11 bases stayed unmatched. Germline V CDR1 and CDR2: MNHNS, SASEGT. The CDR3 sequence: CASSPSETGSNEQFF. In DNA, the CDR3 is TGTGCCAGCAGCCCTTCCGAGACAGGGAGCAATGAGCAGTTCTTC.

This clone was counted between two and nine times. The CDR3 DNA follows: TGTGCCAGCAGAGGAAGACAGGGGAACACTGAAGCTTTCTTT. It encodes CASRGRQGNTEAFF. The chain uses TRBV7-9 and TRBJ1-1; 7 positions match TRBD1. Germline CDR1 is SEHNR and CDR2 is FQNEAQ (reference sequence). V shed 6 bases and J 1 base; nucleotides not matched to a gene: 5. The CDR3 is 14 residues long.

The rearrangement joins TRBV7-9 to TRBJ2-6; no firm D call. V lost 2 bases and J lost 0, with 2 bases in between. CDR1 SEHNR and CDR2 FQNEAQ come from the germline V gene (reference sequence). The CDR3 is 14 amino acids. In DNA, the CDR3 is TGTGCCAGCAGCTTACCCTCTGGGGCCAACGTCCTGACTTTC. Its translation is CASSLPSGANVLTF.